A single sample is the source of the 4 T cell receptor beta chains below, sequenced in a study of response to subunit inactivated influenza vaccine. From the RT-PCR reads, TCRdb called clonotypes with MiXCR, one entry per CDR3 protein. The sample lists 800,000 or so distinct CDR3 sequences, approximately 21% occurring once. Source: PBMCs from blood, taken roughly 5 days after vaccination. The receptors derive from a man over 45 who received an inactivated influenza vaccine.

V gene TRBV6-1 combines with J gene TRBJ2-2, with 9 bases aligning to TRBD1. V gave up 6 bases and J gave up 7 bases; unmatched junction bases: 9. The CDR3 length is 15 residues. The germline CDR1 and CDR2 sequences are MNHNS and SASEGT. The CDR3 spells CASSAGTGSYGELFF. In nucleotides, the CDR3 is TGTGCCAGCAGCGCCGGGACAGGGTCTTACGGGGAGCTGTTTTTT.

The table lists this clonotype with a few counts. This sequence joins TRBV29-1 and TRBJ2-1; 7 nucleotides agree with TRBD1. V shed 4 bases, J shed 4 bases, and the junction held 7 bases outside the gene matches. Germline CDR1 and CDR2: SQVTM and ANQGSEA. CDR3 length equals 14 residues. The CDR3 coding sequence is TGCAGCGTTGTTCACAGGGGCTCATACAATGAGCAGTTCTTC. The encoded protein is CSVVHRGSYNEQFF.

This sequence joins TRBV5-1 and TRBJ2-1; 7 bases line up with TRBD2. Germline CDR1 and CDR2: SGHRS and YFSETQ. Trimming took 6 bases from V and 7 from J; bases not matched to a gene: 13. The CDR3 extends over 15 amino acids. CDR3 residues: CASTVTGGDWNEQFF. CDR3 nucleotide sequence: TGCGCCAGCACCGTGACTGGGGGGGACTGGAATGAGCAGTTCTTC.

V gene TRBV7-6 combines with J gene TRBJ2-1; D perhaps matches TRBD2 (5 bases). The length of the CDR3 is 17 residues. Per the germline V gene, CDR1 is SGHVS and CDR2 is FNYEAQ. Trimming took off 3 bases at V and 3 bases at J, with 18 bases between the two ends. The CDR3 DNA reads TGTGCCAGCAGCTTTGGGCAACCGGGATTTTACTACAATGAGCAGTTCTTC. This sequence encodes CASSFGQPGFYYNEQFF.